The sequence of this T cell receptor beta chain was determined in a study of T cell responses to AZD1222 COVID-19 vaccine. Germline loops: CDR1 LNHDA, CDR2 SQIVND (reference sequence). CDR3 length: 15 amino acids. The V end was cut by 7 bases, the J end by 0 bases, with 15 bases between. Some clones are missing from TCRdb's copy, which holds only in-frame ones; the method was immunoSEQ multiplex PCR. The sample records roughly 150,000 clones, approximately 90% being singletons. The sample holds one count of this clone. This sequence joins TRBV19 and TRBJ1-1; D call uncertain. Material: peripheral blood, obtained on day 0 of AZD1222 vaccination. The TCR comes from an adult in good health. The DNA of the CDR3 is TGTGCCAGTAAATCTGCAAGAAACTTGAACACTGAAGCTTTCTTT. This sequence encodes CASKSARNLNTEAFF.